These 30 T cell receptor beta chains were sequenced from one sample in a study of tumor-infiltrating lymphocytes in primary liver carcinoma (dated by TCRdb to about 2017). Sequencing instrument: Illumina HiSeq 2500. Using a constant-region primer and ProtoScript II reverse transcriptase, TCRbeta-specific cDNA was reverse-transcribed from about 460 ng total RNA. The TCRbeta libraries were prepared through three rounds of nested multiplex PCR following a slightly modified ARM-PCR procedure. Each of the first two PCR rounds ran for approximately 10 cycles using multiplex TRBV1-TRBV30 forward primers together with a Cbeta reverse primer. TCRdb ran its own pipeline on the public reads, namely fastp trimming at Q25 and MiXCR clone calling, and kept in-frame beta chains. Entries are consolidated by CDR3 protein sequence, retaining the most common genes and DNA. The sample data list a few hundred thousand distinct CDR3 sequences, and roughly 60% of these were observed just once. The leading ten clones occupy about 15% of the sample.

RNA from unsorted whole blood was extracted with TRIzol reagent, and germline DNA was obtained with the DNeasy Blood & Tissue kit. Sequenced sample: peripheral blood. These receptors came from a woman younger than 45 with primary liver carcinoma and hepatitis B virus infection.

This chain links TRBV30 with TRBJ2-5; 9 bases match TRBD1. The germline V gene has CDR1 GTSNPN and CDR2 SVGIG (reference sequence). The CDR3 totals 16 residues. J was trimmed by 9 bases and V by 4 bases; bases with no gene match: 18. CDR3 protein: CAWNAARTGVFEAQYF. CDR3 nucleotide sequence: TGTGCCTGGAACGCGGCCCGGACAGGGGTTTTTGAGGCCCAGTACTTC.

V gene TRBV21-1 combines with J gene TRBJ1-6; TRBD1, as called in the table, went unchecked against the DNA. TRBV21-1 is assigned pseudogene status. The CDR3 is 15 amino acids. CDR3 amino acids: CATSKVSFPFSPLHF. The CDR3 nucleotides read TGTGCCACCAGCAAAGTCTCGTTCCCCTTTAGTCCCCTCCACTTT.

This clonotype was seen ten or more times. One end of the junction varies from germline; a read error may be responsible. The genes are TRBV29-1 and TRBJ1-2; no definite D call. Germline V gene sequence: CDR1 SQVTM, CDR2 ANQGSEA. The CDR3 covers 9 residues. DNA of the CDR3: TGCAGCGTTGAAGGTGCAGAGGTCTTC. Translated: CSVEGAEVF.

This clonotype was picked up one time. A read error may explain this, as a much larger clone is one base away. The chain couples TRBV6-5 to TRBJ2-2; D may be TRBD2 (5 bases). The germline V gene has CDR1 MNHEY and CDR2 SVGAGI. CDR3 length equals 14 residues. The CDR3 nucleotides are TGTGCCAGCAGTCCCTTTGGTCTAGACGGGAAGCTGTTTTTT. It yields the protein CASSPFGLDGKLFF.

Comments on this clonotype: The final CDR3 position lacks the conserved phenylalanine or tryptophan, pointing to a likely read error. The V and J genes are TRBV7-9 and TRBJ2-5, with 7 positions matching TRBD2. The CDR3 covers 15 residues. Germline V gives CDR1 SEHNR, CDR2 FQNEAQ (reference sequence). The CDR3 DNA reads as TGCGCCAGCAGCTTAACGGCTAGCGGTCAAGAGACCCAGTACCTC. The encoded protein is CASSLTASGQETQYL.

As regards this clonotype: This may be a read error: a much more frequent sequence differs by one nucleotide. This rearrangement joins TRBV6-1 to TRBJ2-1; the D is unclear. The germline gives CDR1 MNHNS, CDR2 SASEGT. The CDR3 is made up of 14 amino acids. V was pared by 4 bases and J by 10 bases, with 17 bases between. CDR3 nucleotide sequence: TGTGCCAGCAGTGTAGTTTCGAGACATGGGGAGCAGTTCTTC. Its protein product is CASSVVSRHGEQFF.

Of note for this clonotype: A much larger clone lies a single base off, so this may be a read error. The gene calls are TRBV6-6 and TRBJ2-7; 7 bases map to TRBD1. Trimming removed 7 bases from V and 0 bases from J; junction bases left unmatched: 9. The CDR3 contains 15 residues. Germline V gives CDR1 MNHNY, CDR2 SVGAGI (reference sequence). The CDR3 is CASTEGARLSYEQYF. The CDR3 bases are TGTGCCAGCACAGAGGGGGCACGTCTCTCCTACGAGCAGTACTTC.

The rearrangement links TRBV10-2 to TRBJ2-1; TRBD2 aligns across 12 bases. The germline V gene has CDR1 WSHSY and CDR2 SAAADI. J lost 1 base, V lost 4 bases, and 8 bases had no gene match. The CDR3 has 18 residues. The CDR3 region is CASSGEGLAGLSYNEQFF. Here the CDR3 DNA reads TGCGCCAGCAGTGGGGAGGGACTAGCGGGTCTTTCCTACAATGAGCAGTTCTTC.

The V gene is TRBV28, the J gene TRBJ1-4; the D is unclear. CDR3 size: 12 residues. V gave up 7 bases and J gave up 4 bases, with 7 bases separating them. Germline assignment: CDR1 MDHEN and CDR2 SYDVKM. As DNA, the CDR3 is TGTGCCAGCAATCCGGATAATGAAAAACTGTTTTTT. This gives the protein CASNPDNEKLFF.

V is TRBV7-9 and J is TRBJ2-6, with TRBD1 as a possible D gene (6 bases). Germline-derived CDR1 and CDR2 are SEHNR and FQNEAQ (reference sequence). This CDR3 is 18 amino acids long. Trimming removed 5 bases from V and 0 bases from J, with 17 bases in between. The CDR3 DNA is TGTGCCAGCAGCCGAGACAGGATAGGGGCCTCTGGGGCCAACGTCCTGACTTTC. Its translation: CASSRDRIGASGANVLTF.

The chain links TRBV29-1 to TRBJ2-7; TRBD1 aligns across 7 bases. The ends lost 5 bases at V and 0 bases at J; junction bases unmatched: 10. The CDR3 has 15 amino acids. Germline CDR1 is SQVTM and CDR2 is ANQGSEA. The chain's CDR3 is CSVRRTGPASYEQYF. The CDR3 DNA is TGCAGCGTTCGGCGGACAGGCCCAGCCTCCTACGAGCAGTACTTC.

The rearrangement uses TRBV30 and TRBJ2-2, with D uncertain. The germline CDR1 and CDR2 sequences are GTSNPN and SVGIG (reference sequence). The CDR3 contains 13 residues. V shed 4 bases and J shed 1 base, with 7 bases lying between them. The CDR3 DNA follows: TGTGCCTGGACGGTCGGGAACACCGGGGAGCTGTTTTTT. Its translation is CAWTVGNTGELFF. Full variable domain (missing parts from reference TRBV30 and TRBJ2-2): SQTIHQWPATLVQPVGSPLSLECTVEGTSNPNLYWYRQAAGRGLQLLFYSVGIGQISSEVPQNLSASRPQDRQFILSSKKLLLSDSGFYLCAWTVGNTGELFFGEGSRLTVL.

At least ten counts were recorded for this clonotype. The chain employs TRBV6-5 and TRBJ1-6; D not resolved. With 0 bases removed from V and 7 bases from J, the gap between germline ends came to 1 base. The CDR3 length is 12 residues. Germline V gene sequence: CDR1 MNHEY, CDR2 SVGAGI. The CDR3 sequence is CASSYSNSPLHF. The CDR3 nucleotides are TGTGCCAGCAGTTACTCGAATTCACCCCTCCACTTT.

This rearrangement joins TRBV6-2 or TRBV6-3 to TRBJ2-7; D remains ambiguous. The germline gives CDR1 MNHEY, CDR2 SVGEGT. CDR3 length equals 12 residues. The V and J ends lost 6 bases and 3 bases respectively, with 9 bases between them. DNA of the CDR3: TGTGCCAGCAGGGCTAACGGCTACGAGCAGTACTTC. Amino acid sequence: CASRANGYEQYF.

This clonotype was detected ten times or more. The chain employs TRBV12-3 or TRBV12-4 and TRBJ1-3; TRBD1 might be the D (5 bases). The CDR3 covers 16 residues. The germline V and J ends were trimmed by 6 bases and 3 bases, with 18 bases remaining between them. CDR3 nucleotide sequence: TGTGCCAGCAGCCAAGCAACCGCGGGGCATGGAAACACCATATATTTT. As protein: CASSQATAGHGNTIYF.

A remark on this clonotype: A read error may account for a junction end that differs from germline. For the CDR3, the DNA is TGTGCCAGCAGTCCCTACATGGTGTATAGCTCTGGAAATACCATATATTTT. It specifies CASSPYMVYSSGNTIYF. This rearrangement joins TRBV28 to TRBJ1-3, with D uncertain. The CDR3 has 17 residues. CDR1 MDHEN and CDR2 SYDVKM come from the germline V gene.

V gene TRBV12-3 or TRBV12-4 combines with J gene TRBJ1-2; perhaps TRBD1 as D (5 bases). This CDR3 has 13 amino acids. Trimming left V 5 bases short and J 4 bases short, with 11 bases between. The CDR3 spells CASSPRDLYGYTF. The CDR3 nucleotides are TGTGCCAGCAGTCCCAGGGACCTCTATGGCTACACCTTC.

As concerns this clonotype: Since a much larger clone is just one base distant, this may be a read error. This chain connects TRBV6-2 or TRBV6-3 to TRBJ2-7; no firm D call. Looked up from germline, CDR1 is MNHEY and CDR2 is SVGEGT. The CDR3 has 14 residues. With 0 bases removed from V and 2 bases from J, the gap between germline ends came to 8 bases. The CDR3 loop reads CASSYSIGAYEQYF. Here the CDR3 DNA reads TGTGCCAGCAGTTACTCGATCGGAGCCTACGAGCAGTACTTC.

The V gene is TRBV12-3 or TRBV12-4, the J gene TRBJ1-1, with D perhaps TRBD1 (5 bases). V dropped 5 bases and J dropped 8 bases, with 9 bases sitting between them. This CDR3 is 11 amino acids long. CDR3 sequence: CASSVTEEAFF. In DNA, the CDR3 is TGTGCCAGCAGTGTGACAGAGGAAGCTTTCTTT.

As regards this clonotype: The missing conserved phenylalanine or tryptophan at the end of this CDR3 makes a read error likely. The chain combines TRBV12-3 or TRBV12-4 with TRBJ1-1, with a possible D match to TRBD1 (5 bases). The CDR3 has 13 residues. The CDR3 bases are TGTGCCAGCAGTTTTGGGGGTCGGACTGTAGCTTTCTTA. Its protein product is CASSFGGRTVAFL.

In this sample, this clonotype turned up a few times. The V and J genes are TRBV7-9 and TRBJ1-2; 10 positions agree with TRBD1. The CDR3 is 16 amino acids. CDR1 and CDR2 (germline): SEHNR, FQNEAQ (reference sequence). V shed 5 bases and J 4 bases; nucleotides not matched to a gene: 10. The CDR3 is CASSTHRDRGLYGYTF. The CDR3 region has the DNA TGTGCCAGCAGCACCCATCGGGACAGGGGTCTCTATGGCTACACCTTC.

Of note for this clonotype: A much larger clone differs by one base, so this may be a read error. V is TRBV4-1 and J is TRBJ2-5; 11 nucleotides agree with TRBD1. The CDR3 consists of 15 residues. Germline V gene data show CDR1 as MGHRA and CDR2 as YSYEKL. CDR3 loop: CASSLGQGVQGTQYF. The CDR3 DNA sequence: TGCGCCAGCAGCCTGGGACAGGGGGTACAAGGGACCCAGTACTTC.

Concerning this clonotype: One base away lies a much larger clone, so this may be a sequencing read error. This chain connects TRBV12-3 or TRBV12-4 to TRBJ1-1; D gene uncertain. Trimming cost V 4 bases and J 3 bases, with 9 bases left between them. CDR3 length: 13 residues. The CDR3 region has the DNA TGTGCCAGCAGTTCCACAGTGGACACTGAAGCTTTCTTT. It translates to CASSSTVDTEAFF.

A note on this clonotype: The germline gene is not matched at one end of the junction; a read error may be the cause. The V and J genes are TRBV5-4 and TRBJ2-2; 10 nucleotides match TRBD1. Germline lookup yields CDR1 SGHNT and CDR2 YYREEE (reference sequence). The CDR3 has 16 amino acids. CDR3 residues: CARSWDRTGGDGELFF. Written as DNA, the CDR3 is TGTGCCAGAAGCTGGGATAGGACAGGGGGGGACGGGGAGCTGTTTTTT.

This clonotype was observed once. The chain links TRBV18 to TRBJ1-2; 7 bases map to TRBD1. Germline CDR1 is KGHSH and CDR2 is LQKENI. CDR3 length: 13 residues. With 6 bases clipped from V and 3 bases from J, the junction kept 4 bases outside the gene matches. CDR3 nucleotides: TGTGCCAGCTCCCCAGACAGGGACTATGGCTACACCTTC. Translated, it gives CASSPDRDYGYTF.

Remarks on this clonotype: A much larger clone sits a single nucleotide away, making a read error possible. The chain has TRBV11-1 and TRBJ2-7; D possibly corresponds to TRBD1 (5 bases). CDR1 and CDR2 (germline): SGHAT, FQDESV (reference sequence). V lost 2 bases and J lost 3, with 14 bases in between. The CDR3 has 15 amino acids. CDR3 in amino acids: CASSLTIGAFYEQYF. The CDR3 nucleotides are TGTGCCAGCAGCTTAACTATTGGGGCGTTCTACGAGCAGTACTTC.

This clonotype was seen ten or more times. J is TRBJ2-7 and V is TRBV23-1, with TRBD1 as a possible D gene (7 bases). TRBV23-1 belongs to the ORF category, with a function that is uncertain. V was cut by 0 bases and J by 2 bases, with 20 bases left in between. The CDR3 contains 18 residues. The CDR3 here is CASSQSYRGGPLTYEQYF. The CDR3 nucleotides are TGCGCCAGCAGTCAATCGTACAGGGGAGGACCATTAACCTACGAGCAGTACTTC.

This clonotype has more than one count but fewer than ten. The rearrangement uses TRBV12-3 or TRBV12-4 and TRBJ1-1, with D tentatively TRBD1 (6 bases). This CDR3 region has 17 residues. V dropped 6 bases and J dropped 0 bases, with 20 bases sitting between them. The CDR3 sequence is CASSPTGSRAMNTEAFF. CDR3 coding DNA: TGTGCCAGCAGCCCCACAGGGAGTCGGGCAATGAACACTGAAGCTTTCTTT.

As for this clonotype: This may stem from a read error, because a much larger clone lies one nucleotide away. The chain couples TRBV6-2 or TRBV6-3 to TRBJ2-6; D perhaps matches TRBD1 (5 bases). The germline V gene has CDR1 MNHEY and CDR2 SVGEGT. This CDR3 has 15 amino acids. This CDR3 is CASSYLSSGANVLPF. CDR3 DNA: TGTGCCAGCAGTTATCTTTCCTCTGGGGCCAACGTCCTGCCTTTC.

Comment on this clonotype: At one of its ends the junction is not consistent with the germline gene, which may arise from a read error. The rearrangement uses TRBV4-1 and TRBJ2-5, with D maybe TRBD2 (6 bases). This CDR3 is 15 amino acids long. Germline V lookup: CDR1 MGHRA, CDR2 YSYEKL. The CDR3 nucleotides are TGTGCCAGCAGCCAAGGCAGCGGAGCTCGGGGGACCCATTACTTC. It translates to CASSQGSGARGTHYF.